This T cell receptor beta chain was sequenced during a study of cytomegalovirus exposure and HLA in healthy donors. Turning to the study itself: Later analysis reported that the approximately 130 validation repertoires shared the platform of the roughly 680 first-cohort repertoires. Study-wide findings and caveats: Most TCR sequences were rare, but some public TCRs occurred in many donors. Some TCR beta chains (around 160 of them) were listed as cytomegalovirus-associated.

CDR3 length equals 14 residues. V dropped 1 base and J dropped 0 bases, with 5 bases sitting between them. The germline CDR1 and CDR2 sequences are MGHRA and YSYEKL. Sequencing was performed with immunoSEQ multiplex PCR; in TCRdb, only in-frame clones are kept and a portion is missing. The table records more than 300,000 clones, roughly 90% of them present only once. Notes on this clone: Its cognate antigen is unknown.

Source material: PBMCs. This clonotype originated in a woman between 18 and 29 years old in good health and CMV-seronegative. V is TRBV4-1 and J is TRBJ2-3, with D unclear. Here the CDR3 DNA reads TGCGCCAGCAGCCAAGTTTCTAGCACAGATACGCAGTATTTT. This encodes CASSQVSSTDTQYF.